The 25 T cell receptor beta chains listed next were all sequenced from one sample in a study of TIL therapy for anti-PD-1-resistant metastatic lung cancer listed by TCRdb under 2021. The time point label of this sample denotes: pre-treatment sample, taken before nivolumab and TIL therapy. The baseline tumor samples were excised metastases, mostly pleural nodules or supraclavicular lymph nodes, taken from the same resection that was used to grow TIL. TCR beta CDR3 regions were amplified from genomic DNA with the immunoSEQ v3 hsTCRB kit using bias-controlled multiplex PCR. TCRdb's version of the immuneACCESS table is confined to in-frame rearrangements and falls short of the full clone set. An unresolved V gene accounts for under half of the shortfall where checked; the remainder is of unknown origin. The sample profile shows fewer than 30,000 clones; roughly two thirds of them were found once. The leading ten clones occupy 15% to 20% of the sample.

The material sequenced was tumor tissue, taken at baseline. These receptors were taken from a woman aged 30 to 85 with non-small cell lung cancer.

The CDR3, as DNA: TGTGCCAGCAGCCCCGGGACAGTACGTGCTGGGGCCAACGTCCTGACTTTC. Translation gives CASSPGTVRAGANVLTF. V and J are TRBV5-4 and TRBJ2-6, with 7 bases that match TRBD1. Germline lookup yields CDR1 SGHNT and CDR2 YYREEE (reference sequence). V gave up 4 bases and J gave up 2 bases; unmatched junction bases: 9. The CDR3 extends over 17 amino acids.

The chain joins TRBV6-1 to TRBJ1-1; no clear D. The CDR3 runs 14 residues. V gave up 7 bases and J gave up 6 bases, with 18 bases separating them. Germline V CDR1 and CDR2: MNHNS, SASEGT. The CDR3: CASIQSRVNSEAFF. CDR3 nucleotide sequence: TGTGCCAGCATCCAGAGTAGGGTTAACTCTGAAGCTTTCTTT.

This chain uses TRBV6-5 with TRBJ2-3; TRBD1 is a possible D gene (6 bases). The CDR3 consists of 15 residues. V gave up 6 bases and J gave up 0 bases, with 13 bases separating them. CDR1 is MNHEY and CDR2 is SVGAGI in the germline V gene. The CDR3 reads CASRGQRGSTDTQYF. In DNA form, the CDR3 reads TGTGCCAGCAGAGGACAGAGAGGGAGCACAGATACGCAGTATTTT.

The V and J genes are TRBV10-3 and TRBJ2-3; D possibly corresponds to TRBD2 (5 bases). The V and J ends lost 6 bases and 6 bases respectively, with 10 bases between them. This CDR3 has 12 amino acids. The germline V gene encodes CDR1 ENHRY and CDR2 SYGVKD. The CDR3, as DNA: TGTGCCATCAGAGGGAGAGACGATACGCAGTATTTT. Translating gives CAIRGRDDTQYF.

This chain joins TRBV4-1 and TRBJ2-4; D tentatively reads TRBD1 or TRBD2 (5 bases each). The length of the CDR3 is 16 residues. V lost 0 bases and J lost 6, with 15 bases in between. Germline lookup yields CDR1 MGHRA and CDR2 YSYEKL. CDR3 region: CASSQDQGQGPNIQYF. The CDR3 DNA follows: TGCGCCAGCAGCCAAGATCAGGGTCAGGGACCAAACATTCAGTACTTC.

The J gene is TRBJ1-1, the V gene TRBV29-1; a possible D gene is TRBD1 (6 bases). The CDR3 contains 11 residues. CDR1 is SQVTM, CDR2 ANQGSEA, per germline. Trimming stripped 4 bases from V and 4 bases from J, with 7 bases between. The CDR3 spells CSVGTATEAFF. CDR3 coding DNA: TGCAGCGTTGGGACAGCCACTGAAGCTTTCTTT.

The chain links TRBV27 to TRBJ1-1; a possible D gene is TRBD1 (6 bases). This CDR3 is built from 14 residues. Trimming pared 2 bases from V and 1 base from J, leaving 8 bases between. Germline V lookup: CDR1 MNHEY, CDR2 SMNVEV (reference sequence). CDR3 in amino acids: CASSLGGPNTEAFF. CDR3 bases: TGTGCCAGCAGTTTAGGGGGCCCGAACACTGAAGCTTTCTTT.

This clone was detected only once. V gene TRBV19 combines with J gene TRBJ2-7; 8 nucleotides agree with TRBD2. This CDR3 is 14 amino acids long. Germline V gene data show CDR1 as LNHDA and CDR2 as SQIVND (reference sequence). Trimming removed 9 bases from V and 2 bases from J; junction bases left unmatched: 9. The chain's CDR3 is CASSSGGGAYEQYF. Written as DNA, the CDR3 is TGTGCCAGCTCGTCCGGGGGGGGCGCCTACGAGCAGTACTTC.

The V gene is TRBV5-4, the J gene TRBJ2-7; no firm D call. Deletions cut 2 bases from V and 3 bases from J, with 6 bases between. The germline V gene has CDR1 SGHNT and CDR2 YYREEE (reference sequence). There are 12 residues in the CDR3. CDR3 DNA sequence: TGTGCCAGCAGCTTTCAGCTCTACGAGCAGTACTTC. Translated, it gives CASSFQLYEQYF.

This clone is a singleton in its sample. CDR3 region: CASSLGDLTYNEQFF. In DNA form, the CDR3 reads TGTGCCAGCAGCCTAGGGGATTTAACCTACAATGAGCAGTTCTTC. The chain carries TRBV11-2 and TRBJ2-1; D possibly corresponds to TRBD1 (5 bases). V lost 5 bases, J lost 2 bases, and 13 bases lay in between. From germline, CDR1 is SGHAT and CDR2 FQNNGV. This CDR3 has 15 amino acids.

CDR3 DNA: TGTGCCAGCAATCGGCAGTCTCAAGAGACCCAGTACTTC. Amino acid sequence: CASNRQSQETQYF. The chain recombines TRBV2 with TRBJ2-5, with D unresolved. With 7 bases removed from V and 2 bases from J, the gap between germline ends came to 11 bases. CDR1 and CDR2 from the germline V gene are SNHLY and FYNNEI. The CDR3 consists of 13 residues.

The gene calls are TRBV6-5 and TRBJ2-1; TRBD2 matches 10 bases. Germline V gives CDR1 MNHEY, CDR2 SVGAGI. V lost 6 bases and J lost 7; bases outside the gene matches: 9. CDR3 size: 15 residues. The CDR3 protein is CASRTTGLAANEQFF. CDR3 DNA: TGTGCCAGCAGAACCACCGGACTAGCGGCGAATGAGCAGTTCTTC.

This clone was detected once. V usage is TRBV5-1 and J usage is TRBJ2-7; TRBD2 agrees at 7 bases. Germline lookup yields CDR1 SGHRS and CDR2 YFSETQ. V shed 2 bases and J 2 bases; nucleotides not matched to a gene: 16. The CDR3 extends over 18 amino acids. The CDR3: CASSFGSPAGKYPYEQYF. The CDR3 coding sequence is TGCGCCAGCAGCTTCGGCAGCCCAGCGGGAAAGTATCCCTACGAGCAGTACTTC.

The chain is built from TRBV5-4 and TRBJ2-1; D is unresolved. CDR1 is SGHNT and CDR2 is YYREEE in the germline V gene (reference sequence). The V and J ends lost 0 bases and 9 bases respectively, with 10 bases between them. The CDR3 contains 13 residues. The CDR3: CASSLGPSGEQFF. The DNA for the CDR3 is TGTGCCAGCAGCTTGGGGCCTTCGGGTGAGCAGTTCTTC.

This CDR3 is CAISESGSTDTQYF. As DNA, the CDR3 is TGTGCCATCAGTGAGTCCGGGAGCACAGATACGCAGTATTTT. The genes are TRBV10-3 and TRBJ2-3; D gene uncertain. Deletions cut 0 bases from V and 0 bases from J, with 4 bases between. The germline V gene has CDR1 ENHRY and CDR2 SYGVKD. This CDR3 comprises 14 residues.

The chain combines TRBV6-1 with TRBJ1-1; no clear D. Germline V gives CDR1 MNHNS, CDR2 SASEGT. Trimming removed 4 bases from V and 3 bases from J, with 9 bases in between. This CDR3 has 13 residues. Here the CDR3 DNA reads TGTGCCAGCAGTGCGGCCTGGGACACTGAAGCTTTCTTT. Translating gives CASSAAWDTEAFF.

This chain joins TRBV2 and TRBJ2-3; the D call may be TRBD1 or TRBD2 (5 bases each). The germline CDR1 and CDR2 sequences are SNHLY and FYNNEI. With 4 bases removed from V and 6 bases from J, the gap between germline ends came to 5 bases. This CDR3 spans 11 amino acids. CDR3 region: CASSGGDTQYF. The CDR3 DNA sequence: TGTGCCAGCAGTGGGGGGGATACGCAGTATTTT.

Judged by abundance, this clone is large (0.1 to 1%). This rearrangement joins TRBV19 to TRBJ1-1; 8 bases align to TRBD1. V shed 7 bases and J 5 bases; nucleotides not matched to a gene: 3. CDR3 length: 12 residues. Germline CDR1 is LNHDA and CDR2 is SQIVND (reference sequence). The CDR3 DNA reads TGTGCCAGTATTACAGGGGGGACTGAAGCTTTCTTT. The encoded protein is CASITGGTEAFF.

The gene calls are TRBV4-1 and TRBJ1-5, with D possibly being TRBD1 (6 bases). Germline CDR1 is MGHRA and CDR2 is YSYEKL. The V gene lost 3 bases and the J gene lost 4 bases, with 13 bases spanning the gap. The CDR3 extends over 15 amino acids. CDR3 nucleotide sequence: TGCGCCAGCAGCCATGGGACACGGTTGAATCAGCCCCAGCATTTT. Its protein product is CASSHGTRLNQPQHF.

J is TRBJ2-7 and V is TRBV10-3; the match to TRBD1 covers 10 bases. The CDR3 length is 14 residues. Losses at the gene ends were 3 bases for V and 4 bases for J; bases not matched to a gene: 3. The V gene's germline CDR1 is ENHRY and CDR2 SYGVKD. The CDR3 DNA reads TGTGCCATCAGTGAAGGGACAGGGGTATACGAGCAGTACTTC. Translation: CAISEGTGVYEQYF.

There are a few counts of this clone. The chain employs TRBV6-4 and TRBJ2-2; 7 bases are shared with TRBD1. Germline V gives CDR1 MRHNA, CDR2 SNTAGT. V lost 6 bases and J lost 2; bases outside the gene matches: 12. The CDR3 sequence is 17 residues long. CDR3 region: CASSNRYNRGNTGELFF. In DNA, the CDR3 is TGTGCCAGCAGCAACCGATACAACAGGGGCAACACCGGGGAGCTGTTTTTT.

The genes are TRBV6-5 and TRBJ2-7; 8 bases match TRBD2. The CDR3 consists of 14 residues. Germline CDR1 is MNHEY and CDR2 is SVGAGI. With V trimmed by 4 bases and J by 2 bases, 4 bases remained unmatched. CDR3 coding DNA: TGTGCCAGCAGTTCTGGCGGGAGGACCTACGAGCAGTACTTC. Protein sequence: CASSSGGRTYEQYF.

The chain has TRBV30 and TRBJ2-7; 8 positions agree with TRBD1. This CDR3 has 14 residues. CDR1 and CDR2 from the germline V gene are GTSNPN and SVGIG (reference sequence). Unmatched junction bases numbered 11, after V lost 4 bases and J lost 6 bases. In DNA, the CDR3 is TGTGCCTGGAATCGCCCCGGGACAGGAGGCGAGCAGTACTTC. Its translation: CAWNRPGTGGEQYF.

In its sample, this clone was seen a few times. The J gene is TRBJ2-1, the V gene TRBV19; D possibly corresponds to TRBD2 (5 bases). V was shortened by 1 base and J by 6 bases, with 10 bases between the two germline ends. CDR3 length equals 14 residues. CDR1 and CDR2 from the germline V gene are LNHDA and SQIVND (reference sequence). The CDR3 is CASSIGSSSNEQFF. The CDR3 nucleotides are TGTGCCAGTAGTATAGGCTCTAGCTCCAATGAGCAGTTCTTC.

This clone was observed a handful of times. The chain links TRBV5-4 to TRBJ1-2, with no clear D. V was clipped by 0 bases and J by 4 bases, with 10 bases between them. From germline, CDR1 is SGHNT and CDR2 YYREEE (reference sequence). This CDR3 is built from 14 residues. The CDR3 DNA is TGTGCCAGCAGCTTGGACGGTCGAAGCTATGGCTACACCTTC. Residues: CASSLDGRSYGYTF.